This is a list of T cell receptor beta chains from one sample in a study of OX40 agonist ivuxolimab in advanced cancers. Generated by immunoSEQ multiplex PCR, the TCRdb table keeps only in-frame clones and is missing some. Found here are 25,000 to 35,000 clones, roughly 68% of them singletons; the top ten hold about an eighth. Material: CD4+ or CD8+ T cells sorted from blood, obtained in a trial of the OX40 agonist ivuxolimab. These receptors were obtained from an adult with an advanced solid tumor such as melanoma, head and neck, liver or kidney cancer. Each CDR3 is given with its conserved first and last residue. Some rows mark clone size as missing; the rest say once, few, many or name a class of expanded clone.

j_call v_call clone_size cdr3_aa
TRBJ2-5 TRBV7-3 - CASSLDYQETQYF
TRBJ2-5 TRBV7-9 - CASSLGDREGETQYF
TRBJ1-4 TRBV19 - CASSIIIGNEKLFF
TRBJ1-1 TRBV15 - CATSRPWGRGRDTEAFF
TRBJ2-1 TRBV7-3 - CASSPRTSGYNEQFF
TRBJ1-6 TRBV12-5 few CASGLGTGGRNSPLHF
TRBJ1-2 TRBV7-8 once CASRTGRWENGYTF
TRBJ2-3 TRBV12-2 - CASRFPESTDTQYF
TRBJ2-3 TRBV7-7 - CASSPGGGTSTDTQYF
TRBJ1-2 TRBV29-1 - CTADRNYGYTF
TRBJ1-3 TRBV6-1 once CASSETARNTIYF
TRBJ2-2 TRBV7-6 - CASSLDGGVNTGELFF
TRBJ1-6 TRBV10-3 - CAISESPGVSSYNSPLHF
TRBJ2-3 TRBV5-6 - CASSSGLAGSTQYF
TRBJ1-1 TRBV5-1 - CASSTLQGTEAFF
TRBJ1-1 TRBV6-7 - CASTRLTEAFF
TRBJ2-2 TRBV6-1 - CASSSTDGLTRELFF
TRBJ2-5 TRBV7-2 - CASSLSTIETQYF
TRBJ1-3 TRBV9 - CASSPSRGNTIYF
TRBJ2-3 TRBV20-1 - CSAQGPGTQYF
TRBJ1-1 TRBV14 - CASRRTGGPEAFF
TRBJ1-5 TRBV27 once CASSLSSGTYSNQPQHF
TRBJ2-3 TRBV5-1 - CASRVDSGNPSTDTQYF
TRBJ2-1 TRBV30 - CAWSPGLGKEQFF
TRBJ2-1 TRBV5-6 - CASSRTGTGGFNEQFF
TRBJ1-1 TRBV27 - CASSLRQGNTEAFF
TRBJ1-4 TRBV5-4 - CASSLSPRRGTNEKLFF
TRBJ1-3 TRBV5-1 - CASSLERSSGNTIYF
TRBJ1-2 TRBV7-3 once CASSLDSYYGYTF
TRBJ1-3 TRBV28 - CASSPGGTGNTIYF
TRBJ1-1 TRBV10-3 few CAISERAQNTEAFF